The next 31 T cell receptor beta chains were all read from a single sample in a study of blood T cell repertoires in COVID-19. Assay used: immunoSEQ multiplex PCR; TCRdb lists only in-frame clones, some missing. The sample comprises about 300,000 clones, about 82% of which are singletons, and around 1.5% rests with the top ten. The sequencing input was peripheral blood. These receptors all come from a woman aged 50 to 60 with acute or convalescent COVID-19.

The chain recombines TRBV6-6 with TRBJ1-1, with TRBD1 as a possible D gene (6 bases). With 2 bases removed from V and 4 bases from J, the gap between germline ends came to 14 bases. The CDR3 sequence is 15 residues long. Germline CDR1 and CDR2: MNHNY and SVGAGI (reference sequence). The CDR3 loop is CASSYPHREGTEAFF. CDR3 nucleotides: TGTGCCAGCAGTTACCCTCACAGGGAAGGCACTGAAGCTTTCTTT.

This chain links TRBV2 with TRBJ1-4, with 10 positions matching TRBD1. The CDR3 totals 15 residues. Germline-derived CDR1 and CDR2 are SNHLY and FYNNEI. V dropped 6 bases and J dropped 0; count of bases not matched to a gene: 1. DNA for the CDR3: TGTGCCAGCAGCGGACAGGGGGCAACTAATGAAAAACTGTTTTTT. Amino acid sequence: CASSGQGATNEKLFF.

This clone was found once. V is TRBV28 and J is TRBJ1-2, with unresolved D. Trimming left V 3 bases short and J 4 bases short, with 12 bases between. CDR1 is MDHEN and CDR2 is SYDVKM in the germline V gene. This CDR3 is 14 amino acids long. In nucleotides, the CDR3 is TGTGCCAGCAGTTTCGGTCGGGTCGGCTATGGCTACACCTTC. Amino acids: CASSFGRVGYGYTF.

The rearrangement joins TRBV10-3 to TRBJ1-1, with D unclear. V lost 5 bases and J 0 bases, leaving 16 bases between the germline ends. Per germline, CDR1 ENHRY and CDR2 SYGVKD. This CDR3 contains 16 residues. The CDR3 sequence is CAISLRGGSLNTEAFF. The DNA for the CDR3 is TGTGCCATCAGTCTCCGAGGAGGGAGCCTGAACACTGAAGCTTTCTTT.

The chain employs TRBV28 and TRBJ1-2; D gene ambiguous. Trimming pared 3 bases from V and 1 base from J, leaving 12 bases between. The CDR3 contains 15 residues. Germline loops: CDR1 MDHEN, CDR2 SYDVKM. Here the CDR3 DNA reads TGTGCCAGCAGTTTGGAGGGCAGAATTAACTATGGCTACACCTTC. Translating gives CASSLEGRINYGYTF.

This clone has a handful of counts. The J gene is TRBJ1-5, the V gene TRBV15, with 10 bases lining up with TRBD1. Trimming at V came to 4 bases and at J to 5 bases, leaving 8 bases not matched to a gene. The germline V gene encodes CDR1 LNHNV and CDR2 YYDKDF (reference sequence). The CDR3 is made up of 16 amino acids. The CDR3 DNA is TGTGCCACCAGCACCTACGGGACAGGGGAGGATCAGCCCCAGCATTTT. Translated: CATSTYGTGEDQPQHF.

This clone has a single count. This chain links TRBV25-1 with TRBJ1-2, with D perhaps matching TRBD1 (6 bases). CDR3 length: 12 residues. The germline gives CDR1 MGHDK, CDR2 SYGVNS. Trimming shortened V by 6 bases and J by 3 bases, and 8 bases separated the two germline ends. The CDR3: CASRRTDYGYTF. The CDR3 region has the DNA TGTGCCAGCAGGAGGACAGACTATGGCTACACCTTC.

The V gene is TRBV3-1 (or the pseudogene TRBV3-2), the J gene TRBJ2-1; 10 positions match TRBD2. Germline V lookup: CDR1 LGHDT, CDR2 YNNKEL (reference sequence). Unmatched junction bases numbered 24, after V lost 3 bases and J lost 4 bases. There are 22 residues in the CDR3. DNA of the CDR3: TGTGCCAGCAGCCACCCTGGCATCGGGGTCTCCCGACTAGCGGGTGATTACAATGAGCAGTTCTTC. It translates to CASSHPGIGVSRLAGDYNEQFF.

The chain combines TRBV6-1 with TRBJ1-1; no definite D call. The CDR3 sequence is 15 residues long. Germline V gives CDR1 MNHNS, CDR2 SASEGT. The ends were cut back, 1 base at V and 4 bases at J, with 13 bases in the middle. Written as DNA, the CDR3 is TGTGCCAGCAGTGAAGGTTTCGGGGTCGGCACTGAAGCTTTCTTT. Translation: CASSEGFGVGTEAFF.

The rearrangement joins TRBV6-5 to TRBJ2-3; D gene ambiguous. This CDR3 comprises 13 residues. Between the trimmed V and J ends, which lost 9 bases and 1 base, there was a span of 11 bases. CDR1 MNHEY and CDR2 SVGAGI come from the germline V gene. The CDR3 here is CARAETGTDTQYF. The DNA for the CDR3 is TGTGCCAGGGCGGAGACTGGCACAGATACGCAGTATTTT.

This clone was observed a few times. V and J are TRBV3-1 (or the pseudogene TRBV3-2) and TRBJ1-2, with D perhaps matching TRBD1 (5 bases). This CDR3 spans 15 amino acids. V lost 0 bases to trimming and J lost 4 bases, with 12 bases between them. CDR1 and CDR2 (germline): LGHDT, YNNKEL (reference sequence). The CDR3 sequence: CASSQEAGVLYGYTF. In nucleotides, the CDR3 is TGTGCCAGCAGCCAAGAAGCGGGGGTTCTCTATGGCTACACCTTC.

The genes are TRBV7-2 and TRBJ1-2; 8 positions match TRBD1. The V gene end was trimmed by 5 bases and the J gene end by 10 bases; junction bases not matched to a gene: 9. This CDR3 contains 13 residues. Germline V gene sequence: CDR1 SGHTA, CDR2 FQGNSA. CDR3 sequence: CASSRRQGSSYTF. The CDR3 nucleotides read TGTGCCAGCAGCCGGCGACAGGGGAGTTCCTACACCTTC.

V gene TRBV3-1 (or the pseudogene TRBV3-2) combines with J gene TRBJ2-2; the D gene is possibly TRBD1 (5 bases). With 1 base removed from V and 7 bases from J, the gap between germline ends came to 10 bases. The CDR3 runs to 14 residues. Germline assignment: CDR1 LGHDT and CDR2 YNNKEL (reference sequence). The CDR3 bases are TGTGCCAGCAGCCAAGCAGGGCGTGGCGGGGAGCTGTTTTTT. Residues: CASSQAGRGGELFF.

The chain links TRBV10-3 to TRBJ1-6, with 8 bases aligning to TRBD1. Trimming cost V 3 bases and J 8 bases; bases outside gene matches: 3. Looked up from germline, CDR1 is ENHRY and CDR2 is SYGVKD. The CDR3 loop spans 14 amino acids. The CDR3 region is CAISDPGGYSPLHF. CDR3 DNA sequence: TGTGCCATCAGTGATCCAGGGGGCTATTCACCCCTCCACTTT.

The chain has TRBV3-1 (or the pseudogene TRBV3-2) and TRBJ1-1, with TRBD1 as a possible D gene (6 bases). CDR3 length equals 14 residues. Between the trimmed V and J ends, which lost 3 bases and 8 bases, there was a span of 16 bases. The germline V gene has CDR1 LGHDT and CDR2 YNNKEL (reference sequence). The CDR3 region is CASSQDHGTPEAFF. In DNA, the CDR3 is TGTGCCAGCAGCCAGGACCACGGGACACCCGAAGCTTTCTTT.

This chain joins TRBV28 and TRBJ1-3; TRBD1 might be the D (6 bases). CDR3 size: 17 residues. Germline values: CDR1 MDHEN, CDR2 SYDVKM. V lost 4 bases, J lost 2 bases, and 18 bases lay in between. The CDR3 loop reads CASSSMGGPFPGNTIYF. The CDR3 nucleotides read TGTGCCAGCAGTTCCATGGGGGGGCCTTTCCCTGGAAACACCATATATTTT.

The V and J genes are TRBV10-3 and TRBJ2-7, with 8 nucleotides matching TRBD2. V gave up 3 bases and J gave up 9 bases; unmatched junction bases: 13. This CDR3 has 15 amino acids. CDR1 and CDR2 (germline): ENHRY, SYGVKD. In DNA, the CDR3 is TGTGCCATCAGTGACCAACTCCGGGGGGGGTCTCTGCAGTACTTC. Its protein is CAISDQLRGGSLQYF.

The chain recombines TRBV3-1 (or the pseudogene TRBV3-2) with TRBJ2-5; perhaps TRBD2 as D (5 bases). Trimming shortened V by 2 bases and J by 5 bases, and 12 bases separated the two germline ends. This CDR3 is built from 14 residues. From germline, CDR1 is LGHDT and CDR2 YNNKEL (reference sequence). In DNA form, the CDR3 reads TGTGCCAGCAGCCAAAGAGGGTCGTGGGAGACCCAGTACTTC. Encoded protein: CASSQRGSWETQYF.

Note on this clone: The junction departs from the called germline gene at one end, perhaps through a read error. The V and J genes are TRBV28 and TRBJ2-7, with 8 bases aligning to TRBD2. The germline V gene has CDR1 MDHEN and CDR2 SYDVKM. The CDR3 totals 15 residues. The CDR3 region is CASGFPGGVSYEQYF. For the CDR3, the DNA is TGTGCCAGCGGTTTCCCGGGAGGGGTTTCCTACGAGCAGTACTTC.

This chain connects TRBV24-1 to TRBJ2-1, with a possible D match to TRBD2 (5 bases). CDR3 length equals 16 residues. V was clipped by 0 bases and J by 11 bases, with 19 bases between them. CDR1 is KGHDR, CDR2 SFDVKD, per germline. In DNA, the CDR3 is TGTGCCACCAGTGATTTGACTAGTTCTGGACGGACCCAGCAGTTCTTC. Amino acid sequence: CATSDLTSSGRTQQFF.

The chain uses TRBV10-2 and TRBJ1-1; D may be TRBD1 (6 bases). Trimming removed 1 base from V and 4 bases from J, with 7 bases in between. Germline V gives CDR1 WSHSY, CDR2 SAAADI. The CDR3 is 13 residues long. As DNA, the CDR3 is TGCGCCAGCAGTGAGTGGGGGCTCACTGAAGCTTTCTTT. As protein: CASSEWGLTEAFF.

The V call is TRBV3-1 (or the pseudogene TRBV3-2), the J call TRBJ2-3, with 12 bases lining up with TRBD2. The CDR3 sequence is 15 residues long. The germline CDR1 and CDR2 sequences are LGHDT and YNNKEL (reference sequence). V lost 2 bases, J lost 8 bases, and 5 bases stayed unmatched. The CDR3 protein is CASSQLAGGEGTQYF. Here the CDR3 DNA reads TGTGCCAGCAGCCAACTAGCGGGAGGGGAGGGTACGCAGTATTTT.

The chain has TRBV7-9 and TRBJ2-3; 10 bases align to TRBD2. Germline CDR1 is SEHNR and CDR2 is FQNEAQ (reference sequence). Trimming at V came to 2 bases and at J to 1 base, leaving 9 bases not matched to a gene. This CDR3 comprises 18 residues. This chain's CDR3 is CASSLRAGGPTGTDTQYF. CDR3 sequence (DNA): TGTGCCAGCAGCTTACGAGCGGGAGGGCCAACTGGCACAGATACGCAGTATTTT.

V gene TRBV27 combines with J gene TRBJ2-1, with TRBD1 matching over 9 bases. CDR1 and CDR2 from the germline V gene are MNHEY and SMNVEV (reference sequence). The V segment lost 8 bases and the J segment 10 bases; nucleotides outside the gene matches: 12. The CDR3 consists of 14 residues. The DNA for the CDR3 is TGTGCCAGCGTACCGGGACAGGGTATTAAGGAGCAGTTCTTC. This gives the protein CASVPGQGIKEQFF.

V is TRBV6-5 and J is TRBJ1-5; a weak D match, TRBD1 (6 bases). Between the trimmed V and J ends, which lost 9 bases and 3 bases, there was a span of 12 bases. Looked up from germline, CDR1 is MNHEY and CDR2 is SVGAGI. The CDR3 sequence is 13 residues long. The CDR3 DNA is TGTGCCAGTAGGGGGGGAAACAATCAGCCCCAGCATTTT. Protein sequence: CASRGGNNQPQHF.

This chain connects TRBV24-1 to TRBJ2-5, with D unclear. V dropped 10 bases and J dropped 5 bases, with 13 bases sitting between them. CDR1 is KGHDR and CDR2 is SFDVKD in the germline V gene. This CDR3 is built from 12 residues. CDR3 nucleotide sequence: TGTGCCACGGGCAACAGTTGGGAGACCCAGTACTTC. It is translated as CATGNSWETQYF.

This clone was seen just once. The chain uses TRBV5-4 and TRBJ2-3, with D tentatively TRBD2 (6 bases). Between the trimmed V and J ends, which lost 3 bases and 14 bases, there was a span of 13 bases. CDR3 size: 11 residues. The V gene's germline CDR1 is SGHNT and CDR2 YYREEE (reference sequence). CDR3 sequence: CASSYRLERYF. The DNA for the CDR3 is TGTGCCAGCAGCTACCGACTAGAAAGGTATTTT. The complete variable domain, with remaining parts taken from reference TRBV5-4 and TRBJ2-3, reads ETGVTQSPTHLIKTRGQQVTLRCSSQSGHNTVSWYQQALGQGPQFIFQYYREEENGRGNFPPRFSGLQFPNYSSELNVNALELDDSALYLCASSYRLERYFGPGTRLTVL.

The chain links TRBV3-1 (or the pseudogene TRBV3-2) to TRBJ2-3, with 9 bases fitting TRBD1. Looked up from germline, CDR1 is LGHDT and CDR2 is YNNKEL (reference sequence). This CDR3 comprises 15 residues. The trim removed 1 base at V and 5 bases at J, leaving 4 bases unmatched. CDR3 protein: CASSQAGQGIDTQYF. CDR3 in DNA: TGTGCCAGCAGCCAAGCGGGACAGGGTATAGATACGCAGTATTTT.

CDR3 in DNA: TGTGCCAGTAGTATCCCGGGATTGGGGACTAATGAAAAACTGTTTTTT. Its translation: CASSIPGLGTNEKLFF. The V gene is TRBV19, the J gene TRBJ1-4; D uncertain. V shed 3 bases and J shed 2 bases, with 13 bases lying between them. The CDR3 length is 16 residues. Looked up from germline, CDR1 is LNHDA and CDR2 is SQIVND (reference sequence).

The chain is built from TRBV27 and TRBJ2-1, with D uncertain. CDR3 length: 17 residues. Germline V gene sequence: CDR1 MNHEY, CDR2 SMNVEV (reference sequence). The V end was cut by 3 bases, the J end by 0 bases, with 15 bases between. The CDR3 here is CASSLPDLVVSYNEQFF. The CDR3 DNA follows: TGTGCCAGCAGTTTGCCTGACTTGGTCGTCTCCTACAATGAGCAGTTCTTC.

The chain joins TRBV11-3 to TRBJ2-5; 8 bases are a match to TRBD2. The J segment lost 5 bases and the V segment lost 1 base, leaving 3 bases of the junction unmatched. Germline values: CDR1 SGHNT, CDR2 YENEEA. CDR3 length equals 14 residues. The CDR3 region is CASSLGRGVETQYF. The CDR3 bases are TGTGCCAGCAGCTTAGGGCGGGGGGTGGAGACCCAGTACTTC. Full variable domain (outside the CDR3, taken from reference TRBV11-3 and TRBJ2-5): EAGVVQSPRYKIIEKKQPVAFWCNPISGHNTLYWYLQNLGQGPELLIRYENEEAVDDSQLPKDRFSAERLKGVDSTLKIQPAELGDSAVYLCASSLGRGVETQYFGPGTRLLVL.